This TCR beta chain derives from a study of Graves' ophthalmopathy and Graves' hyperthyroidism. Study results and caveats: The model flagged ophthalmopathy progression at over 60% sensitivity and around 72% specificity.

The germline V gene encodes CDR1 SQVTM and CDR2 ANQGSEA. V lost 6 bases to trimming and J lost 4 bases; unmatched junction nucleotides: 7. The CDR3 is 13 amino acids. Additional autoimmune diseases, uncontrolled infections, pregnancy or lactation disqualified patients. PBMCs originated in more than 7.5 ml of fresh peripheral blood. With respect to this clonotype: The antigen remains unidentified.

Amplification of TCR beta CDR3 regions used RNA transcripts. Scientists carried out first-round RT-PCR using HTBI primers and then a second-round multiplex PCR. TCRdb reprocessed the multiplex PCR reads with MiXCR, giving one entry per CDR3 protein. The profile shows 650,000 to 900,000 distinct CDR3 sequences, around 40% of them singletons. The chain recombines TRBV29-1 with TRBJ1-1; 8 bases are shared with TRBD1. The source material was peripheral blood. The source is an adult man with Graves' ophthalmopathy. The CDR3 DNA reads TGCAGCGTCGTGACAGGGGTGGGCACTGAAGCTTTCTTT. Protein: CSVVTGVGTEAFF. Drawing the rest from reference TRBV29-1 and TRBJ1-1, the complete variable domain is SAVISQKPSRDICQRGTSLTIQCQVDSQVTMMFWYRQQPGQSLTLIATANQGSEATYESGFVIDKFPISRPNLTFSTLTVSNMSPEDSSIYLCSVVTGVGTEAFFGQGTRLTVV.